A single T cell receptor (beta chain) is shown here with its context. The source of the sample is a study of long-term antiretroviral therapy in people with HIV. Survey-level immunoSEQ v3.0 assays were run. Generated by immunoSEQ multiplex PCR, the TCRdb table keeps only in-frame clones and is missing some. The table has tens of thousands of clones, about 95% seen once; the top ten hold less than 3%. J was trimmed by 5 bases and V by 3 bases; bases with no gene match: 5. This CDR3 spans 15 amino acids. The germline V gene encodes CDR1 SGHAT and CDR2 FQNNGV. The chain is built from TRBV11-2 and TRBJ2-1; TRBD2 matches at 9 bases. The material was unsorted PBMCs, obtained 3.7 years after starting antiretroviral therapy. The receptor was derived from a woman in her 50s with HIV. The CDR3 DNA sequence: TGTGCCAGCAGCTTGTCCCAGCGGGGGGACAATGAGCAGTTCTTC. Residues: CASSLSQRGDNEQFF.